This is a list of T cell receptor beta chains from one sample in a study of blood T cell repertoires in COVID-19. Here immunoSEQ multiplex PCR was the method, and the copy in TCRdb shows in-frame clones only, minus some. The sample records approximately 180,000 clones, about 79% being singletons. Sequenced input: PBMCs or T cells enriched from blood (not recorded which). Receptors were obtained from a man in his forties or fifties who had recovered from COVID-19. Each CDR3 is given with its conserved first and last residue. Fields, in order: D gene, clone size, J gene, V gene, CDR3 DNA, CDR3 protein. The D gene is left open where the match is weak. The size entry is marked missing in some rows and otherwise reads once, few, many or a size class.

. . TRBJ2-1 TRBV30 TGTGCCTGGATCCGGGAGCAGGGATCCTACAATGAGCAGTTCTTC CAWIREQGSYNEQFF
. few TRBJ1-5 TRBV4-1 TGCGCCAGCAGCCAGGCCGATTATAGCAATCAGCCCCAGCATTTT CASSQADYSNQPQHF
TRBD2 . TRBJ2-5 TRBV4-1 TGCGCCAGCAGCCAAGTCTTCGCGGGGGGAGAGACCCAGTACTTC CASSQVFAGGETQYF
TRBD1 medium-sized TRBJ2-3 TRBV28 TGTGCCAGCAGTACCCCGGACAGGTCTGGCACAGATACGCAGTATTTT CASSTPDRSGTDTQYF
TRBD2 once TRBJ2-3 TRBV7-6 TGTGCCAGCAGCTTGGCTGTAGCGGGGGGGCTGAGTAGGGCAGATACGCAGTATTTT CASSLAVAGGLSRADTQYF
. . TRBJ1-1 TRBV6-5 TGTGCCAGCAGTTACCATCGGATGGGGGACTCTGAAGCTTTCTTT CASSYHRMGDSEAFF
TRBD1 . TRBJ2-1 TRBV18 TGTGCCAGCTCATATCAGACAGGGGGCGATGAGCAGTTCTTC CASSYQTGGDEQFF
TRBD1 . TRBJ1-2 TRBV7-9 TGTGCCAGCAGCCCGGGACAGGGACCGAGCTATGGCTACACCTTC CASSPGQGPSYGYTF
. few TRBJ1-2 TRBV5-5 TGTGCCAGCAGCTTGGTCCGACAGGATGGAGGTGGCTACACCTTC CASSLVRQDGGGYTF
. . TRBJ1-2 TRBV5-6 TGTGCCAGCAGCCCTGACAGAGCGGGTCCCACTAACTATGGCTACACCTTC CASSPDRAGPTNYGYTF
. . TRBJ2-2 TRBV12-3/TRBV12-4 TGTGCCAGCAGTTACGCTCGGGCCGGGGAGCTGTTTTTT CASSYARAGELFF
. . TRBJ1-6 TRBV27 TGTGCCAGCAGTGTCAGAGGATTCTCCTATAATTCACCCCTCCACTTT CASSVRGFSYNSPLHF
TRBD2 . TRBJ2-3 TRBV7-3 TGTGCCAGCAGCTCTAGCGGGGGGATCACAGATACGCAGTATTTT CASSSSGGITDTQYF
TRBD1 . TRBJ2-4 TRBV11-2 TGTGCCAGCAGCTTAGAAGGGGGCGCAAGCATTCAGTACTTC CASSLEGGASIQYF
. . TRBJ2-2 TRBV6-4 TGTGCCAGCAGTGTGACAGCGAACACCGGGGAGCTGTTTTTT CASSVTANTGELFF
. . TRBJ2-2 TRBV29-1 TGCAGCGTTGCGGACACCGGGGAGCTGTTTTTT CSVADTGELFF
TRBD1 . TRBJ1-1 TRBV14 TGTGCCAGCAGCCAAGTTCTTGGCAGGGGGGCGAACACTGAAGCTTTCTTT CASSQVLGRGANTEAFF
. . TRBJ1-4 TRBV5-1 TGCGCCAGCAGCTTGCTGGTCTGGGGGACTACTAATGAAAAACTGTTTTTT CASSLLVWGTTNEKLFF
TRBD2 many TRBJ2-5 TRBV7-9 TGTGCCAGCAGCTTCCTGGGACTAGCGGGGTACCAAGAGACCCAGTACTTC CASSFLGLAGYQETQYF
TRBD2 . TRBJ2-1 TRBV10-1 TGCGCCAGCAGTGAGTCGCGGGGGGTATACAATGAGCAGTTCTTC CASSESRGVYNEQFF
. . TRBJ2-1 TRBV7-2 TGTGCCAGCAGCGCACAGGGTTTGTCCTACAATGAGCAGTTCTTC CASSAQGLSYNEQFF
. . TRBJ2-6 TRBV4-2 TGTGCCAGCAGCCAAGATCAGGGTTCTGGGGCCAACGTCCTGACTTTC CASSQDQGSGANVLTF
TRBD1 . TRBJ1-2 TRBV29-1 TGCAGCGTTGCGGGACAGGGGGTGGATGGCTACACCTTC CSVAGQGVDGYTF
TRBD1 . TRBJ1-1 TRBV4-2 TGTGCCAGCAGCCAAGCGAACAGGGGCACTGAAGCTTTCTTT CASSQANRGTEAFF
. . TRBJ2-7 TRBV30 TGTGCCTGGACCCCTGGCGGAAGCTCCTACGAGCAGTACTTC CAWTPGGSSYEQYF
. . TRBJ2-3 TRBV5-1 TGCGCCAGCAGCTTGACGGTTGGTAGCACAGATACGCAGTATTTT CASSLTVGSTDTQYF
TRBD2 . TRBJ2-2 TRBV19 TGTGCCAGTAGTATCGATAGCGGGAGGAACACCGGGGAGCTGTTTTTT CASSIDSGRNTGELFF
. . TRBJ2-2 TRBV7-3 TGTGCCAGCAGCTTAATCCGGGCGAACACCGGGGAGCTGTTTTTT CASSLIRANTGELFF
. . TRBJ2-7 TRBV5-1 TGCGCCAGCAGCCGGCCGACAGCCTACGAGCAGTACTTC CASSRPTAYEQYF
TRBD1 . TRBJ1-2 TRBV5-4 TGTGCCAGCAGCCAGGACAGGGGAGTTGGCTACACCTTC CASSQDRGVGYTF
TRBD1 . TRBJ2-7 TRBV5-1 TGCGCCAGCAGCCCCGGGACAGGGGGCGGTGAGCAGTACTTC CASSPGTGGGEQYF
. . TRBJ1-5 TRBV28 TGTGCCAGCAGTTTAGACCGGCAACAGCAGCCCCAGCATTTT CASSLDRQQQPQHF
. . TRBJ1-1 TRBV5-1 TGCGCCAGCAGCCTCCAGGGGCTGAAGCTAGGGGCTGAAGCTTTCTTT CASSLQGLKLGAEAFF
TRBD1 . TRBJ1-5 TRBV20-1 TGCAGTGCTAGTGGGACAGGGACTCAGCCCCAGCATTTT CSASGTGTQPQHF
TRBD1 many TRBJ1-4 TRBV3-1/TRBV3-2 TGTGCCAGCAGCCAAGATTGGAGTGGACAGGGAAATGAAAAACTGTTTTTT CASSQDWSGQGNEKLFF
TRBD1 . TRBJ1-4 TRBV5-6 TGTGCCAGCAACTTGGTTCGACAGGGGGATGAAAAACTGTTTTTT CASNLVRQGDEKLFF
. . TRBJ1-2 TRBV18 TGTGCCAGCTCACCACGGCCAGGGGATGGCTACACCTTC CASSPRPGDGYTF
. few TRBJ2-7 TRBV14 TGTGCCAGCAGCCAAGATCGGGTCGGGGTGAGCTCCTACGAGCAGTACTTC CASSQDRVGVSSYEQYF
. . TRBJ1-2 TRBV7-9 TGTGCCAGCAGCCCGACAGTCTCCTATGGCTACACCTTC CASSPTVSYGYTF
TRBD2 many TRBJ2-5 TRBV2 TGTGCCAGCTCGTGGTCGGCTAGCGGGGGCCGGGGGCAAGAGACCCAGTACTTC CASSWSASGGRGQETQYF